The 29 T cell receptor beta chains listed next were all sequenced from one sample in a study of T cells after yellow fever vaccination. Using its own MiXCR run on the 5' RACE reads, TCRdb lists one record per CDR3 protein. The top ten clones hold more than 0.6% of a sample with around 140,000 distinct CDR3 sequences, about 6.2% of them seen once. This sample comprised CD4+ T cells sorted from PBMCs, obtained 10 days after the yellow fever booster vaccination. The source is a man aged 25 to 40 who received the YFV17D yellow fever vaccine.

V is TRBV7-8 and J is TRBJ1-2; 9 nucleotides align to TRBD1. V shed 5 bases and J 4 bases; nucleotides not matched to a gene: 2. Germline values: CDR1 SGHVS, CDR2 FQNEAQ. This CDR3 comprises 13 residues. CDR3 bases: TGTGCCAGCAGCCCGGACAGGGGCTATGGCTACACCTTC. This translates into CASSPDRGYGYTF. The complete variable domain, with remaining parts taken from reference TRBV7-8 and TRBJ1-2, reads GAGVSQSPRYKVAKRGQDVALRCDPISGHVSLFWYQQALGQGPEFLTYFQNEAQLDKSGLPSDRFFAERPEGSVSTLKIQRTQQEDSAVYLCASSPDRGYGYTFGSGTRLTVV.

V and J are TRBV7-9 and TRBJ2-3; TRBD1 or TRBD2 may be the D gene (5 bases each). Germline CDR1 reads SEHNR; CDR2 reads FQNEAQ (reference sequence). There are 15 residues in the CDR3. V dropped 5 bases and J dropped 1 base, with 13 bases sitting between them. This CDR3 is CASSTLLGGTDTQYF. CDR3 DNA sequence: TGTGCCAGCAGCACTCTTTTGGGGGGCACAGATACGCAGTATTTT.

This clonotype was counted ten times or more. This sequence joins TRBV6-5 and TRBJ2-2; D uncertain. CDR1 is MNHEY, CDR2 SVGAGI, per germline. The CDR3 is 14 residues long. V gave up 0 bases and J gave up 6 bases, with 8 bases separating them. The DNA for the CDR3 is TGTGCCAGCAGTTACTCCCATCAGCCCGGGGAGCTGTTTTTT. Its protein is CASSYSHQPGELFF.

This clonotype was detected many times. The chain links TRBV6-2 or TRBV6-3 to TRBJ2-3; a weak D match, TRBD2 (7 bases). CDR3 length: 16 residues. V dropped 6 bases and J dropped 5 bases, with 21 bases sitting between them. CDR1 is MNHEY and CDR2 is SVGEGT in the germline V gene. In DNA form, the CDR3 reads TGTGCCAGCAGGATTTACAGGGAGGGTTATGGAGATACGCAGTATTTT. It encodes CASRIYREGYGDTQYF.

This rearrangement joins TRBV7-2 to TRBJ2-6; D gene ambiguous. V was clipped by 4 bases and J by 0 bases, with 4 bases between them. Germline CDR1 is SGHTA and CDR2 is FQGNSA. This CDR3 contains 14 residues. CDR3 in DNA: TGTGCCAGCAGCTCCCTCTCTGGGGCCAACGTCCTGACTTTC. This encodes CASSSLSGANVLTF.

Many counts were recorded for this clonotype. The V and J genes are TRBV5-1 and TRBJ2-2; D remains unclear. V was clipped by 0 bases and J by 4 bases, with 4 bases between them. CDR3 length: 13 residues. CDR1 is SGHRS and CDR2 is YFSETQ in the germline V gene. The CDR3 here is CASSLEATGELFF. The CDR3 DNA sequence: TGCGCCAGCAGCTTGGAGGCCACCGGGGAGCTGTTTTTT.

This clonotype was counted many times. V usage is TRBV29-1 and J usage is TRBJ2-5; possibly TRBD1 for D (5 bases). This CDR3 is built from 12 residues. Trimming removed 4 bases at V and 4 bases at J, with 10 bases between. CDR1 is SQVTM and CDR2 is ANQGSEA in the germline V gene. CDR3 sequence: CSVGRVGETQYF. The CDR3 DNA reads as TGCAGCGTTGGCAGGGTAGGAGAGACCCAGTACTTC.

This clonotype was recorded at least ten times. The genes are TRBV12-3 or TRBV12-4 and TRBJ2-1; 9 bases are a match to TRBD2. This CDR3 has 15 amino acids. Trimming took 5 bases from V and 7 from J; bases not matched to a gene: 9. CDR3 nucleotides: TGTGCCAGCAGTAAGGGACTAGCTTCAAGGAATGAGCAGTTCTTC. Protein: CASSKGLASRNEQFF.

This clonotype was seen ten or more times. J is TRBJ2-7 and V is TRBV7-2; D gene unclear. V was cut by 1 base and J by 6 bases, with 4 bases left in between. This CDR3 is built from 11 residues. Germline CDR1 SGHTA, CDR2 FQGNSA. CDR3 residues: CASSLVGEQYF. The CDR3, as DNA: TGTGCCAGCAGCTTAGTTGGCGAGCAGTACTTC.

The chain employs TRBV29-1 and TRBJ2-7; D possibly corresponds to TRBD1 (6 bases). CDR1 SQVTM and CDR2 ANQGSEA come from the germline V gene. The CDR3 is 13 amino acids. Deletions cut 2 bases from V and 6 bases from J, with 14 bases between. The CDR3 protein is CSVERQGSREQYF. CDR3 DNA sequence: TGCAGCGTTGAAAGGCAGGGGTCACGCGAGCAGTACTTC.

This clonotype was picked up many times. V and J are TRBV4-2 and TRBJ2-3, with 9 bases that match TRBD2. Germline loops: CDR1 LGHNA, CDR2 YNFKEQ. Germline trimming cut 5 bases from V and 2 bases from J; bases unmatched to any gene: 14. This CDR3 spans 18 amino acids. The CDR3 is CASSSSGGAGGNTDTQYF. DNA for the CDR3: TGTGCCAGCAGCTCTTCTGGCGGCGCGGGAGGGAACACAGATACGCAGTATTTT.

This clonotype was counted at least ten times. The V call is TRBV6-5, the J call TRBJ2-2, with D possibly matching TRBD1 (6 bases). There are 15 residues in the CDR3. CDR1 MNHEY and CDR2 SVGAGI come from the germline V gene. The germline V and J ends were trimmed by 8 bases and 4 bases, with 17 bases remaining between them. CDR3 sequence: CASLQGNLLTGELFF. The DNA for the CDR3 is TGTGCCAGCCTCCAGGGGAATCTCCTCACCGGGGAGCTGTTTTTT.

This clonotype came up many times. The rearrangement uses TRBV6-5 and TRBJ2-1; 12 bases agree with TRBD2. V lost 2 bases to trimming and J lost 7 bases; unmatched junction nucleotides: 6. This CDR3 has 16 amino acids. The germline V gene encodes CDR1 MNHEY and CDR2 SVGAGI. This chain's CDR3 is CASSYAIGTSGNEQFF. The CDR3 DNA sequence: TGTGCCAGCAGTTACGCGATTGGGACTAGCGGGAATGAGCAGTTCTTC.

There are a few counts of this clonotype. The chain is built from TRBV28 and TRBJ1-1; D call uncertain. V lost 6 bases and J 5 bases, leaving 16 bases between the germline ends. The CDR3 consists of 14 residues. Germline CDR1 MDHEN, CDR2 SYDVKM. Here the CDR3 reads CASSLAGRKTEAFF. CDR3 DNA sequence: TGTGCCAGCAGCCTGGCTGGGAGGAAGACTGAAGCTTTCTTT.

This clonotype was detected ten times or more. The chain is built from TRBV29-1 and TRBJ2-3; possibly TRBD1 or TRBD2 for D (7 bases each). Trimming removed 8 bases from V and 5 bases from J, with 17 bases in between. Germline V gene lookup returns CDR1 SQVTM and CDR2 ANQGSEA. The CDR3 is 13 residues long. CDR3: CSTRQGGEDTQYF. The CDR3 DNA reads as TGCAGCACTCGACAGGGAGGGGAAGATACGCAGTATTTT.

This clonotype was detected many times. The V and J genes are TRBV4-3 and TRBJ2-1, with 7 positions matching TRBD2. CDR3 size: 14 residues. CDR1 and CDR2 from the germline V gene are LGHNA and YSLEER. V was pared by 5 bases and J by 7 bases, with 8 bases of the junction left unmatched. CDR3 loop: CASSAGRMVNEQFF. Written as DNA, the CDR3 is TGCGCCAGCAGCGCCGGGAGGATGGTAAATGAGCAGTTCTTC.

Notes on this clonotype: A much larger clone sits a single nucleotide away, making a read error possible. The chain recombines TRBV7-6 with TRBJ2-1; 7 bases match TRBD2. The length of the CDR3 is 16 residues. Per the germline V gene, CDR1 is SGHVS and CDR2 is FNYEAQ. CDR3 region: CVSNYAGLAAYNEQFF. The CDR3 DNA follows: TGTGTCAGCAACTATGCGGGGCTAGCGGCCTACAATGAGCAGTTCTTC.

This clonotype has ten or more counts. The J gene is TRBJ2-1, the V gene TRBV24-1; TRBD2 matches 12 bases. J gave up 3 bases and V 4 bases, and 6 bases lay outside the gene matches. The CDR3 extends over 17 amino acids. Germline V lookup: CDR1 KGHDR, CDR2 SFDVKD. The CDR3 region has the DNA TGTGCCACCAGTGACTGGACTAGCGGGGCTAACTACAATGAGCAGTTCTTC. It codes for CATSDWTSGANYNEQFF.

This clonotype was found a few times. The rearrangement links TRBV28 to TRBJ2-7; weak D call: TRBD2 (6 bases). Per germline, CDR1 MDHEN and CDR2 SYDVKM. This CDR3 has 14 amino acids. Trimming pared 6 bases from V and 2 bases from J, leaving 14 bases between. CDR3 sequence: CASSLPGETYEQYF. The CDR3 DNA reads as TGTGCCAGCAGCCTCCCGGGGGAAACCTACGAGCAGTACTTC.

The table lists this clonotype with many counts. The chain employs TRBV18 and TRBJ1-1; D remains ambiguous. This CDR3 contains 13 residues. V was trimmed by 5 bases and J by 1 base, leaving 8 bases between them. Germline V gene sequence: CDR1 KGHSH, CDR2 LQKENI. This CDR3 reads CASSTTQNTEAFF. The CDR3 nucleotides read TGTGCCAGCTCAACGACACAGAACACTGAAGCTTTCTTT.

This clonotype was counted many times. This chain joins TRBV19 and TRBJ2-4; TRBD1 might be the D (5 bases). The V end was cut by 6 bases, the J end by 2 bases, with 14 bases between. The germline V gene has CDR1 LNHDA and CDR2 SQIVND (reference sequence). This CDR3 spans 15 amino acids. The CDR3 loop reads CASRLGQDTKNIQYF. In DNA form, the CDR3 reads TGTGCCAGTAGATTGGGGCAGGACACCAAAAACATTCAGTACTTC. Filled out from reference TRBV19 and TRBJ2-4, the complete variable domain reads DGGITQSPKYLFRKEGQNVTLSCEQNLNHDAMYWYRQDPGQGLRLIYYSQIVNDFQKGDIAEGYSVSREKKESFPLTVTSAQKNPTAFYLCASRLGQDTKNIQYFGAGTRLSVL.

In its sample, this clonotype was seen many times. This chain links TRBV6-1 with TRBJ1-2; D gene uncertain. CDR3 length: 15 residues. The ends were cut back, 6 bases at V and 4 bases at J, with 18 bases in the middle. The V gene's germline CDR1 is MNHNS and CDR2 SASEGT. The CDR3 loop reads CASSSSGVIGYGYTF. DNA of the CDR3: TGTGCCAGCAGCTCAAGCGGGGTAATTGGCTATGGCTACACCTTC.

This clonotype was observed many times. The chain links TRBV11-2 to TRBJ1-3, with D unresolved. This CDR3 comprises 13 residues. The germline V and J ends were trimmed by 2 bases and 6 bases, with 8 bases remaining between them. Per the germline V gene, CDR1 is SGHAT and CDR2 is FQNNGV. This CDR3 is CASSLNVENTIYF. Here the CDR3 DNA reads TGTGCCAGCAGCTTAAATGTGGAAAACACCATATATTTT.

This clonotype occurred a few times. This chain connects TRBV4-3 to TRBJ2-1; 12 nucleotides line up with TRBD2. CDR3 length: 15 amino acids. V was clipped by 4 bases and J by 9 bases; unmatched bases: 7. Germline V gene data show CDR1 as LGHNA and CDR2 as YSLEER. The CDR3: CASSRLAGGTIEQFF. The DNA of the CDR3 is TGCGCCAGCAGCCGCCTAGCGGGAGGGACGATTGAGCAGTTCTTC.

This clonotype has ten or more counts. CDR3 DNA sequence: TGTGCCAGCAGCGCACAGGCCCCCGGGGAGCTGTTTTTT. Translated: CASSAQAPGELFF. The chain combines TRBV7-3 with TRBJ2-2; D perhaps matches TRBD1 (5 bases). V gave up 5 bases and J gave up 6 bases, with 10 bases separating them. Germline CDR1 and CDR2: SGHTA and FQGTGA. The CDR3 sequence is 13 residues long.

This clonotype has ten or more counts. The V gene is TRBV19, the J gene TRBJ2-1, with D uncertain. This CDR3 is 11 amino acids long. V was trimmed by 3 bases and J by 7 bases, leaving 4 bases between them. The germline V gene encodes CDR1 LNHDA and CDR2 SQIVND (reference sequence). Here the CDR3 reads CASSILNEQFF. The CDR3 nucleotides are TGTGCCAGTAGTATTTTGAATGAGCAGTTCTTC.

This chain joins TRBV14 and TRBJ2-5; 9 nucleotides agree with TRBD2. Germline V gives CDR1 SGHDN, CDR2 FVKESK. V shed 1 base, J shed 5 bases, and the junction held 8 bases outside the gene matches. CDR3 size: 16 residues. Written as DNA, the CDR3 is TGTGCCAGCAGCCAAGCCTCGATAGCGGGAGTGGAGACCCAGTACTTC. Translated, it gives CASSQASIAGVETQYF.

This clonotype has ten or more counts. The rearrangement uses TRBV24-1 and TRBJ2-2; D possibly matches TRBD1 or TRBD2 (5 bases each). The CDR3 is 15 residues long. Germline V gene sequence: CDR1 KGHDR, CDR2 SFDVKD. V gave up 7 bases and J gave up 7 bases, with 18 bases separating them. CDR3 DNA: TGTGCCACCAGCCCTCCCGGGGCCGCCGGCGGGGAGCTGTTTTTT. It translates to CATSPPGAAGGELFF.

The CDR3 reads CASSRGVQPQHF. As DNA, the CDR3 is TGTGCCAGCTCTAGAGGAGTTCAGCCCCAGCATTTT. The chain combines TRBV19 with TRBJ1-5, with no clear D. In germline, CDR1 is LNHDA, CDR2 SQIVND (reference sequence). The V end was cut by 9 bases, the J end by 6 bases, with 12 bases between. This CDR3 has 12 amino acids.